These 17 T cell receptor beta chains originate from one sample sequenced in a study of cytomegalovirus exposure and HLA in healthy donors. Amplification used 60 Vbeta primers and 13 Jbeta primers. Generated by immunoSEQ multiplex PCR, the TCRdb table keeps only in-frame clones and is missing some. This sample has some 140,000 clones, with 65% to 75% found just once. The source material was PBMCs. Source of these receptors: a man younger than 35 in good health and CMV-seronegative.

This clone turned up a few times. The rearrangement uses TRBV6-1 and TRBJ2-7, with TRBD1 identical over 8 bases. The ends lost 4 bases at V and 4 bases at J; junction bases unmatched: 3. The germline V gene encodes CDR1 MNHNS and CDR2 SASEGT. The CDR3 has 13 residues. The chain's CDR3 is CASSAGQVYEQYV. The CDR3 DNA sequence: TGTGCCAGCAGTGCGGGACAGGTTTACGAGCAGTACGTC.

This chain links TRBV6-5 with TRBJ2-5, with D maybe TRBD2 (5 bases). Germline-derived CDR1 and CDR2 are MNHEY and SVGAGI. Deletions cut 6 bases from V and 7 bases from J, with 12 bases between. The CDR3 has 12 residues. In DNA, the CDR3 is TGTGCCAGCAGAAAGGGAAGCGGGACCCAGTACTTC. This sequence encodes CASRKGSGTQYF.

The V and J genes are TRBV5-6 and TRBJ2-3; D is perhaps TRBD2 (5 bases). The germline gives CDR1 SGHDT, CDR2 YYEEEE. The ends were cut back, 6 bases at V and 7 bases at J, with 18 bases in the middle. The length of the CDR3 is 14 residues. In DNA, the CDR3 is TGTGCCAGCACCGCGGGTCCCCAAGAGAATACGCAGTATTTT. It codes for CASTAGPQENTQYF.

The CDR3 here is CASSSGYSGNQPQHF. In DNA, the CDR3 is TGTGCCAGCAGTAGCGGGTACAGTGGCAATCAGCCCCAGCATTTT. This sequence joins TRBV6-5 and TRBJ1-5, with unresolved D. The germline gives CDR1 MNHEY, CDR2 SVGAGI. This CDR3 region has 15 residues. V was trimmed by 5 bases and J by 2 bases, leaving 13 bases between them.

The chain carries TRBV27 and TRBJ1-6; maybe TRBD1 (6 bases). The germline gives CDR1 MNHEY, CDR2 SMNVEV (reference sequence). This CDR3 has 14 amino acids. Trimming removed 2 bases at V and 10 bases at J, with 12 bases between. The CDR3: CASSLGGLGSPLHF. CDR3 in DNA: TGTGCCAGCAGTTTAGGGGGCTTAGGATCACCCCTCCACTTT.

A note on this clone: The junction differs from germline at one of its ends, possibly a read error. V is TRBV5-6 and J is TRBJ2-4, with D perhaps TRBD1 (5 bases). The CDR3 has 16 residues. From germline, CDR1 is SGHDT and CDR2 YYEEEE. The CDR3 is CASSLYSPGAKNSQYF. The CDR3 DNA is TGTGCCAGCAGCTTGTACTCACCTGGGGCCAAAAACAGTCAGTACTTC.

The chain joins TRBV5-6 to TRBJ1-6, with unresolved D. CDR1 and CDR2 (germline): SGHDT, YYEEEE. Between the trimmed V and J ends, which lost 5 bases and 4 bases, there was a span of 13 bases. The CDR3 contains 15 residues. The CDR3 spells CASRGFRDYNSPLHF. Written as DNA, the CDR3 is TGTGCCAGCAGGGGCTTCAGAGATTATAATTCACCCCTCCACTTT.

A note on this clone: The junction does not match germline at one end; this may be a read error. The chain joins TRBV4-1 to TRBJ2-4; 7 nucleotides align to TRBD1. The CDR3 is made up of 15 amino acids. CDR1 is MGHRA, CDR2 YSYEKL, per germline. This CDR3 reads CASSQGGQRQNSQYF. CDR3 DNA sequence: TGCGCCAGCAGCCAAGGGGGACAGAGGCAAAACAGTCAGTACTTC.

The chain has TRBV6-1 and TRBJ2-3, with D possibly TRBD2 on 6 matching bases. The CDR3 loop spans 15 amino acids. V shed 3 bases and J shed 1 base, with 11 bases lying between them. CDR1 and CDR2 (germline): MNHNS, SASEGT. CDR3 in DNA: TGTGCCAGCAGTGAGTCCGGGACTGGCACAGATACGCAGTATTTT. Encoded protein: CASSESGTGTDTQYF.

The chain uses TRBV7-9 and TRBJ1-2; D perhaps matches TRBD1 (5 bases). The CDR3 is made up of 15 amino acids. CDR1 and CDR2 (germline): SEHNR, FQNEAQ (reference sequence). V lost 5 bases to trimming and J lost 5 bases, with 18 bases between them. The CDR3 DNA sequence: TGTGCCAGCAGCCTTGACCTTAATACAGGATATGGCTACACCTTC. Amino acid sequence: CASSLDLNTGYGYTF.

The rearrangement uses TRBV28 and TRBJ2-7, with D perhaps TRBD2 (6 bases). The germline CDR1 and CDR2 sequences are MDHEN and SYDVKM. The CDR3 covers 14 residues. V shed 3 bases and J shed 0 bases, with 9 bases lying between them. Written as DNA, the CDR3 is TGTGCCAGCAGTTTGGAGGGGAGCTCCTACGAGCAGTACTTC. Amino acids: CASSLEGSSYEQYF.

The rearrangement uses TRBV5-8 and TRBJ2-3; 10 bases agree with TRBD2. V was pared by 0 bases and J by 4 bases, with 14 bases of the junction left unmatched. Germline CDR1 is SGHTS and CDR2 is YDEGEE. This CDR3 contains 19 residues. DNA of the CDR3: TGTGCCAGCAGCTTGGCCATGGGGGACCCGGGACTAGCGTCAGATACGCAGTATTTT. This encodes CASSLAMGDPGLASDTQYF.

The chain is built from TRBV29-1 and TRBJ1-1; D ambiguous. Trimming shortened V by 6 bases and J by 10 bases, and 18 bases separated the two germline ends. Germline V gene lookup returns CDR1 SQVTM and CDR2 ANQGSEA. The CDR3 length is 12 residues. DNA of the CDR3: TGCAGCGTCGGGTCCCGAGCGGCGGGAGCTTTCTTT. Translation gives CSVGSRAAGAFF.

With respect to this clone: The sample holds other DNA sequences that translate to the same CDR3. The rearrangement links TRBV9 to TRBJ2-3, with D possibly being TRBD2 (6 bases). The germline V and J ends were trimmed by 3 bases and 4 bases, with 18 bases remaining between them. The germline gives CDR1 SGDLS, CDR2 YYNGEE. The CDR3 runs to 16 residues. The CDR3 DNA reads as TGTGCCAGCAGCGCTGGGACTCCCTCTGGAGCAGATACGCAGTATTTT. It yields the protein CASSAGTPSGADTQYF.

This chain connects TRBV5-1 to TRBJ1-1; D call uncertain. From germline, CDR1 is SGHRS and CDR2 YFSETQ. The V gene lost 3 bases and the J gene lost 11 bases, with 26 bases spanning the gap. The CDR3 runs to 16 residues. The CDR3 here is CASSYSTGTDVAGAFF. The CDR3 bases are TGCGCCAGCAGCTATAGTACGGGAACCGATGTCGCCGGGGCTTTCTTT.

The sample holds a few counts of this clone. The chain carries TRBV5-1 and TRBJ1-1, with D perhaps TRBD1 (6 bases). Germline V gives CDR1 SGHRS, CDR2 YFSETQ. This CDR3 contains 13 residues. V lost 4 bases and J lost 4, with 11 bases in between. The CDR3 sequence is CASSVTGSTEAFF. Written as DNA, the CDR3 is TGCGCCAGCAGCGTCACAGGGAGCACTGAAGCTTTCTTT.

The chain carries TRBV23-1 and TRBJ2-1, with TRBD1 as a possible D gene (6 bases). TRBV23-1 is recorded as an ORF, its role being uncertain. V was pared by 4 bases and J by 6 bases, with 19 bases between. CDR3 size: 16 residues. In nucleotides, the CDR3 is TGCGCCAGCAGTCTATCTCGACAGGCGCCCGTCAATGAGCAGTTCTTC. Its translation is CASSLSRQAPVNEQFF.